Presented here are 25 T cell receptor beta chains from one specimen sequenced in a study of breast tumors, draining lymph nodes, adjacent tissues. TCRdb ran MiXCR on the multiplex PCR reads and lists one entry per CDR3 protein. The repertoire holds 5,000 to 7,500 distinct CDR3 sequences, with roughly 43% as singletons. The sequencing sample was made of tumor-adjacent breast tissue. All receptors come from a female donor with breast cancer. Some clones in this sample may be carry-over from other donors' samples.

The chain carries TRBV3-1 and TRBJ2-5; D gene uncertain. The CDR3 covers 14 residues. V lost 0 bases and J 4 bases, leaving 9 bases between the germline ends. Germline V CDR1 and CDR2: LGHDT, YNNKEL (reference sequence). CDR3 DNA: TGTGCCAGCAGCCAAGATCCAGGAAGAGAGACCCAGTACTTC. Translating it yields CASSQDPGRETQYF.

This clonotype is medium-sized (0.01 to 0.1%) in the sample. No DNA is shown, since the ends of the CDR3 on it are uncertain; the CDR3 is the one TCRdb lists. The genes are TRBV4-2 and TRBJ2-5; the DNA was not compared with TRBD2, the D call given in the table. CDR1 and CDR2 from the germline V gene are LGHNA and YNFKEQ. The CDR3 has 14 residues if both end residues are counted. The CDR3 is CASSTSLSGETQYF.

The rearrangement joins TRBV6-1 to TRBJ2-2; TRBD1 is a possible D gene (6 bases). Trimming shortened V by 7 bases and J by 3 bases, and 12 bases separated the two germline ends. Germline CDR1 and CDR2: MNHNS and SASEGT. The CDR3 consists of 14 residues. The CDR3 bases are TGTGCCAGCACCTTCGGGACACACACCGGGGAGCTGTTTTTT. It codes for CASTFGTHTGELFF.

V usage is TRBV7-3 and J usage is TRBJ1-2, with 7 bases aligning to TRBD1. This CDR3 comprises 13 residues. The V segment lost 5 bases and the J segment 8 bases; nucleotides outside the gene matches: 8. CDR1 is SGHTA and CDR2 is FQGTGA in the germline V gene. The DNA for the CDR3 is TGTGCCAGCAGCCCAACAGGGGCGGGCGGCTACACCTTC. Translating it yields CASSPTGAGGYTF.

This clonotype was picked up many times. V usage is TRBV11-2 and J usage is TRBJ2-2, with 12 bases identical to TRBD2. CDR1 SGHAT and CDR2 FQNNGV come from the germline V gene. The CDR3 covers 15 residues. Trimming took 2 bases from V and 6 from J; bases not matched to a gene: 1. The CDR3: CASSLLAGGSGELFF. The CDR3 DNA reads TGTGCCAGCAGCTTACTAGCGGGAGGGTCCGGGGAGCTGTTTTTT.

The CDR3 bases are TGCAGTGCCGTCCAGGGGCGAGGGGGCAATCAGCCCCAGCATTTT. Translated: CSAVQGRGGNQPQHF. The gene calls are TRBV20-1 and TRBJ1-5; maybe TRBD1 (6 bases). Germline values: CDR1 DFQATT, CDR2 SNEGSKA (reference sequence). Trimming pared 6 bases from V and 2 bases from J, leaving 17 bases between. This CDR3 has 15 residues.

This sequence joins TRBV11-2 and TRBJ2-3; D might be TRBD2 (6 bases). The length of the CDR3 is 14 residues. Looked up from germline, CDR1 is SGHAT and CDR2 is FQNNGV. Trimming took off 6 bases at V and 1 base at J, with 11 bases between the two ends. CDR3 region: CASRAGWGTDTQYF. The CDR3 region has the DNA TGTGCCAGCAGAGCGGGCTGGGGCACAGATACGCAGTATTTT.

This sequence joins TRBV14 and TRBJ2-3; 7 nucleotides agree with TRBD1. The CDR3 loop spans 15 amino acids. The germline CDR1 and CDR2 sequences are SGHDN and FVKESK. Unmatched junction bases numbered 3, after V lost 1 base and J lost 2 bases. CDR3 sequence (DNA): TGTGCCAGCAGCCAAGGCAGGGGGATCACAGATACGCAGTATTTT. Encoded protein: CASSQGRGITDTQYF.

In its sample, this clonotype is medium-sized. The chain couples TRBV7-2 to TRBJ2-1; 8 bases are shared with TRBD2. Germline values: CDR1 SGHTA, CDR2 FQGNSA. This CDR3 has 14 amino acids. With V trimmed by 4 bases and J by 8 bases, 7 bases remained unmatched. The CDR3 region is CASSWTSRQDEQFF. CDR3 sequence (DNA): TGTGCCAGCAGCTGGACTAGCCGCCAGGATGAGCAGTTCTTC.

Concerning this clonotype: In this CDR3 the conserved last residue, phenylalanine or tryptophan, is missing, so a read error is likely. V and J are TRBV7-9 and TRBJ2-1; perhaps TRBD2 as D (6 bases). The CDR3 extends over 14 amino acids. V lost 3 bases, J lost 7 bases, and 13 bases lay in between. Germline-derived CDR1 and CDR2 are SEHNR and FQNEAQ (reference sequence). CDR3 sequence reads: CASSLSGAANEQFL. The DNA of the CDR3 is TGTGCCAGCAGCTTGTCGGGAGCAGCGAATGAGCAGTTCCTC.

This clonotype was recorded at least ten times. The J gene is TRBJ2-1, the V gene TRBV7-2, with a weak D call TRBD2 (5 bases). The CDR3 length is 13 residues. CDR1 is SGHTA, CDR2 FQGNSA, per germline. Trimming removed 1 base at V and 15 bases at J, with 16 bases between. This chain's CDR3 is CASSLDGVRLWFF. The CDR3 DNA reads TGTGCCAGCAGCTTAGACGGGGTTAGACTTTGGTTCTTC. The complete variable domain, with remaining parts taken from reference TRBV7-2 and TRBJ2-1, reads GAGVSQSPSNKVTEKGKDVELRCDPISGHTALYWYRQSLGQGLEFLIYFQGNSAPDKSGLPSDRFSAERTGGSVSTLTIQRTQQEDSAVYLCASSLDGVRLWFFGPGTRLTVL.

This clonotype is categorized as medium-sized. The chain links TRBV20-1 to TRBJ2-1; 16 bases are a match to TRBD2. The CDR3 is 16 residues long. Germline loops: CDR1 DFQATT, CDR2 SNEGSKA (reference sequence). With 6 bases clipped from V and 9 bases from J, the junction kept 11 bases outside the gene matches. CDR3 nucleotide sequence: TGCAGTGCGACATCCGGGACTAGCGGGAGGGCCGGTGAGCAGTTCTTC. Protein product: CSATSGTSGRAGEQFF.

The J gene is TRBJ2-2, the V gene TRBV24-1; 7 bases fit TRBD1. The CDR3 is 16 residues long. Per germline, CDR1 KGHDR and CDR2 SFDVKD. J was trimmed by 7 bases and V by 3 bases; bases with no gene match: 10. CDR3 region: CATSDAGTELHGELFF. Written as DNA, the CDR3 is TGTGCCACCAGTGATGCCGGGACAGAACTCCACGGGGAGCTGTTTTTT.

This clonotype is classed as medium-sized. The chain links TRBV7-9 to TRBJ2-7; D tentatively reads TRBD1 or TRBD2 (5 bases each). CDR1 is SEHNR and CDR2 is FQNEAQ in the germline V gene (reference sequence). The V end was cut by 3 bases, the J end by 5 bases, with 11 bases between. The CDR3 consists of 13 residues. The CDR3 is CASSLAGSHEQYF. As DNA, the CDR3 is TGTGCCAGCAGCTTGGCAGGGAGTCACGAGCAGTACTTC.

Relative to its sample, this clonotype is medium-sized (0.01 to 0.1%). The chain joins TRBV15 to TRBJ2-5; D might be TRBD1 (6 bases). Germline CDR1 LNHNV, CDR2 YYDKDF (reference sequence). Deletions cut 4 bases from V and 5 bases from J, with 14 bases between. There are 14 residues in the CDR3. CDR3 coding DNA: TGTGCCACCAGCACGAGAGGGGGTATGGAGACCCAGTACTTC. This gives the protein CATSTRGGMETQYF.

This clonotype is termed medium-sized. This rearrangement joins TRBV9 to TRBJ2-5; no reliable D call. This CDR3 has 14 amino acids. Trimming shortened V by 4 bases and J by 5 bases, and 15 bases separated the two germline ends. Germline V CDR1 and CDR2: SGDLS, YYNGEE. The CDR3 nucleotides read TGTGCCAGCAGCATCAGGCCCGTCGGGGAGACCCAGTACTTC. Its translation is CASSIRPVGETQYF.

This clonotype is labeled medium-sized. This rearrangement joins TRBV20-1 to TRBJ2-1; D possibly corresponds to TRBD1 (6 bases). Germline CDR1 and CDR2: DFQATT and SNEGSKA (reference sequence). V lost 5 bases, J lost 2 bases, and 16 bases lay in between. The CDR3 is 15 residues long. This CDR3 reads CSASHTGIPYNEQFF. In DNA form, the CDR3 reads TGCAGTGCTTCTCATACAGGGATCCCCTACAATGAGCAGTTCTTC.

The chain employs TRBV18 and TRBJ1-1, with D tentatively TRBD1 (5 bases). The CDR3 contains 13 residues. Deletions cut 4 bases from V and 1 base from J, with 7 bases between. Germline loops: CDR1 KGHSH, CDR2 LQKENI. The CDR3 DNA reads TGTGCCAGCTCACTAGGACAGAACACTGAAGCTTTCTTT. It yields the protein CASSLGQNTEAFF.

This clonotype is medium-sized by share. V and J are TRBV7-2 and TRBJ2-7, with unresolved D. Trimming pared 6 bases from V and 2 bases from J, leaving 11 bases between. The germline V gene encodes CDR1 SGHTA and CDR2 FQGNSA. This CDR3 has 13 residues. The CDR3 is CASRGFGPYEQYF. The DNA for the CDR3 is TGTGCCAGCAGAGGGTTTGGTCCCTACGAGCAGTACTTC.

This clonotype was detected ten times or more. The CDR3 DNA follows: TGCGCCAGCAGCCAAGGTAACGGAGGGCCCTCTACAGATACGCAGTATTTT. Its protein product is CASSQGNGGPSTDTQYF. The chain combines TRBV4-3 with TRBJ2-3; D may be TRBD2 (6 bases). This CDR3 has 17 residues. Deletions cut 1 base from V and 3 bases from J, with 17 bases between. In germline, CDR1 is LGHNA, CDR2 YSLEER.

In its sample, this clonotype ranks as medium-sized. The chain couples TRBV20-1 to TRBJ2-7; possibly TRBD1 for D (6 bases). The CDR3 spans 12 residues. Trimming shortened V by 6 bases and J by 1 base, and 10 bases separated the two germline ends. Germline assignment: CDR1 DFQATT and CDR2 SNEGSKA (reference sequence). The CDR3 bases are TGCAGTGCGAGCACAGGGTCCTACGAGCAGTACTTC. Its translation is CSASTGSYEQYF.

By share of the sample, this clonotype is medium-sized (0.01 to 0.1%). This chain connects TRBV4-1 to TRBJ2-7, with no clear D. Germline CDR1 and CDR2: MGHRA and YSYEKL. Trimming cost V 0 bases and J 7 bases, with 16 bases left between them. This CDR3 is built from 15 residues. This chain's CDR3 is CASSQEAGFREEQYF. CDR3 sequence (DNA): TGCGCCAGCAGCCAAGAGGCTGGGTTCCGAGAAGAGCAGTACTTC.

This clonotype was found once. V gene TRBV6-1 combines with J gene TRBJ2-7; the D call may be TRBD1 or TRBD2 (5 bases each). Trimming stripped 4 bases from V and 7 bases from J, with 11 bases between. The CDR3 sequence is 12 residues long. Germline values: CDR1 MNHNS, CDR2 SASEGT. The DNA of the CDR3 is TGTGCCAGCAGTGGGGACCTCCGAGAGCAGTACTTC. It codes for CASSGDLREQYF.

The chain carries TRBV5-1 and TRBJ2-1, with 9 nucleotides matching TRBD2. V trimming: 1 base; J trimming: 6 bases; junction bases outside the gene matches: 5. This CDR3 region has 15 residues. Germline V gives CDR1 SGHRS, CDR2 YFSETQ. Here the CDR3 DNA reads TGCGCCAGCAGCTTGCAAAGCGGGGGGAGCAATGAGCAGTTCTTC. This codes for CASSLQSGGSNEQFF.

This clonotype was counted ten times or more. The rearrangement joins TRBV19 to TRBJ2-1; 7 bases align to TRBD2. The germline gives CDR1 LNHDA, CDR2 SQIVND (reference sequence). This CDR3 has 12 residues. V was clipped by 6 bases and J by 7 bases; unmatched bases: 3. The CDR3 region is CASRLGGNEQFF. In DNA form, the CDR3 reads TGTGCCAGTAGATTGGGGGGGAATGAGCAGTTCTTC. The whole variable domain, filled in from reference TRBV19 and TRBJ2-1, reads DGGITQSPKYLFRKEGQNVTLSCEQNLNHDAMYWYRQDPGQGLRLIYYSQIVNDFQKGDIAEGYSVSREKKESFPLTVTSAQKNPTAFYLCASRLGGNEQFFGPGTRLTVL.